This T cell receptor (beta chain) was recorded in a study of T cells in Graves' hyperthyroidism and ophthalmopathy. Newly diagnosed hyperthyroidism, duration under 2 months, in patients aged 18 to 65. An approximately 10 ml volume of fresh peripheral blood provided the PBMCs. CDR3 length: 14 residues. The germline V gene has CDR1 MNHNS and CDR2 SASEGT. V lost 5 bases to trimming and J lost 9 bases; unmatched junction nucleotides: 7. Findings and limits, study-wide: Ophthalmopathy stood apart from stable hyperthyroidism in a 13 V-J model. Also found in blood were most expanded thyroid clonotypes above 0.001.

TCR beta CDR3 regions were amplified from RNA transcripts. Initially, a first-round RT-PCR of the TCR CDR3 employed the HTBI primer set. TCRdb independently ran MiXCR on the multiplex PCR reads; one entry per CDR3 protein. The sample lists roughly 420,000 distinct CDR3 sequences, approximately 14% occurring once. Notes on this clonotype: Its target is not known.

This TCR derives from a woman between 18 and 29 years old with Graves' hyperthyroidism. The J gene is TRBJ2-1, the V gene TRBV6-1; 10 bases line up with TRBD2. The sequencing input was blood. The CDR3, as DNA: TGTGCCAGCAGTTTCGGGCTAGCGGGGGTTGAGCAGTTCTTC. This translates into CASSFGLAGVEQFF.